The clone carrying this T cell receptor beta chain was observed a single time. Germline assignment: CDR1 SNHLY and CDR2 FYNNEI. The CDR3 covers 15 residues. After removal of 2 bases from V and 2 bases from J, the junction contained 2 bases not matched to a gene. This specimen comes from a study of blood T cell repertoires in COVID-19. Study in general: Both acute and convalescent COVID-19 samples were obtained from the United States, Italy and Spain. T cells, B-cell-depleted T cells, or PBMCs provided the cDNA or gDNA that served as material.

TCRdb's copy holds only in-frame clones and misses some; the assay was immunoSEQ multiplex PCR. The repertoire holds around 120,000 clones, with about 90% as singletons. This clonotype originated in a woman aged 60-75 years with COVID-19, enrolled during active disease. The sample was peripheral blood. The chain carries TRBV2 and TRBJ1-5, with TRBD1 matching over 8 bases. CDR3 amino acids: CASSEQTGGNQPQHF. CDR3 coding DNA: TGTGCCAGCAGTGAACAGACAGGGGGCAATCAGCCCCAGCATTTT.